The clone carrying this T cell receptor beta chain was seen a single time. TCRdb's copy holds only in-frame clones and misses some; the assay was immunoSEQ multiplex PCR. Among 800,000 or so clones, just over 95% were seen once, and the ten largest hold approximately 0.2%. The data were taken from a study of shared clonotypes between healthy human individuals. Positive CCR7 selection of CD45RO-negative cells yielded the naive CD8 cells, and terminally differentiated effector memory CD45RA+ cells were excluded. CDR1 and CDR2 from the germline V gene are MNHEY and SVGAGI. The CDR3 consists of 14 residues. Deletions cut 8 bases from V and 2 bases from J, with 12 bases between.

The clonotype comes from a young man in good health. This chain joins TRBV6-5 and TRBJ1-4; the D is unclear. Sequences were obtained from naive CD8+ T cells sorted from blood. This CDR3 reads CASRKGTTNEKLFF. Here the CDR3 DNA reads TGTGCCAGCCGGAAGGGCACGACTAATGAAAAACTGTTTTTT.